These T cell receptor beta chains were read from a single sample in a study of shared clonotypes between healthy human individuals. Sequenced by immunoSEQ multiplex PCR; TCRdb stores in-frame clones only, minus some. Seen here are about 110,000 clones, about 70% observed once, and the top ten hold roughly 22%. Sequencing was done on a sample of memory CD8+ T cells sorted from blood. The receptors come from a woman aged 30 to 39 in good health. Each CDR3 is given without its conserved first and last residue. Fields, in order: J gene, V gene, CDR3 protein.

TRBJ2-5	TRBV7-9	ASRRTGPQETQY
TRBJ2-7	TRBV5-1	ASSWTGIPYEQY
TRBJ2-7	TRBV10-3	AISVRGPSTYEQY
TRBJ1-4	TRBV6-1	ASSDIQGAWEKLF
TRBJ1-5	TRBV6-1	ASSEWPRHFNQPQH
TRBJ2-1	TRBV9	ASSPISGRLAGGPNNNEQF
TRBJ2-7	TRBV7-2	ASTHEGPYEQY
TRBJ2-1	TRBV25-1	ASSIFGAMKRNEQF
TRBJ2-5	TRBV6-1	ASSEGRGGETQY
TRBJ2-3	TRBV5-1	ASSLAGTGMSTDTQY
TRBJ1-2	TRBV14	ASSQVGRNRHGYT
TRBJ2-7	TRBV27	ASSESGGRNEQY
TRBJ1-1	TRBV4-1	ASSPRQGFNTEAF
TRBJ2-1	TRBV5-4	ASGEDNRYNEQF
TRBJ2-5	TRBV6-6	ASSPSRQGAGTQY
TRBJ1-4	TRBV4-2	ASSWGTGGFEGEKLF
TRBJ1-5	TRBV15	ATSRDGEGNQPQH
TRBJ1-6	TRBV25-1	ASSDPGGVHPLH
TRBJ2-6	TRBV19	ASSRPGGSQGANVLT
TRBJ1-4	TRBV5-1	ASSFDRVEEKLF
TRBJ2-7	TRBV5-1	ASKRELGTSGEQY
TRBJ1-1	TRBV23-1	ASSQPQTVEFMNTEAF
TRBJ2-1	TRBV10-3	AISEGTTGNEQF
TRBJ2-1	TRBV15	ATSRDTASSYNEQF
TRBJ2-1	TRBV12-2	ASRLPQAGGYYNEQF
TRBJ2-7	TRBV10-3	AISPGTSTSWLTYEQY
TRBJ2-6	TRBV6-5	ASSYSRVVEGFVLT
TRBJ1-1	TRBV7-9	ASSFGTGGTEAF
TRBJ2-1	TRBV27	ASSWTGDSGQF
TRBJ2-7	TRBV5-6	ASSSASGSSYEQY
TRBJ1-1	TRBV28	ASSLFSWTEAF
TRBJ2-7	TRBV6-1	ASSREFGYEQY
TRBJ1-3	TRBV25-1	ASSGRHSQINTIY
TRBJ2-1	TRBV6-1	ASSEEAGGYNEQF
TRBJ2-3	TRBV28	ASSTADPRGTDTQY
TRBJ2-3	TRBV21-1	AILATDTQY
TRBJ2-3	TRBV6-1	ASSDGLGDGTDTQY